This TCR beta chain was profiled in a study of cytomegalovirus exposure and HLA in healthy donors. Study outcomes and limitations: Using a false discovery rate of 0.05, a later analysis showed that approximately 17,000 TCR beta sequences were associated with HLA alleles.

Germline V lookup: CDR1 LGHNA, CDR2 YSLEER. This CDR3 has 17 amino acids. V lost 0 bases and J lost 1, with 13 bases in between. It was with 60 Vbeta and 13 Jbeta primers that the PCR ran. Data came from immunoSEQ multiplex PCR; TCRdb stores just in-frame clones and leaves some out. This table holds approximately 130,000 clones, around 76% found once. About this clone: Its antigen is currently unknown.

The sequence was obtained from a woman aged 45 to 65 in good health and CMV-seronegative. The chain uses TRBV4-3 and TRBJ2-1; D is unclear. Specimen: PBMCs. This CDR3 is CASSQDLMAESYNEQFF. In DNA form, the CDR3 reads TGCGCCAGCAGCCAAGATCTCATGGCAGAATCCTACAATGAGCAGTTCTTC.